This entry lists 32 T cell receptor beta chains sequenced from one sample in a study of technical replicates of blood from a handful of donors. Libraries were prepared by immunoSEQ multiplex PCR; TCRdb keeps only in-frame clonotypes and omits some of them. Among approximately 73,000 clones listed, approximately 93% were seen once. Input material: T cells isolated from PBMCs. These receptors were collected from a human donor in good health.

The CDR3 region is CASSLGSEDYF. For the CDR3, the DNA is TGTGCCAGCAGCTTAGGCTCGGAGGACTACTTC. This chain connects TRBV7-8 to TRBJ2-7, with D possibly being TRBD2 (5 bases). V shed 1 base and J shed 13 bases, with 11 bases lying between them. The CDR3 has 11 amino acids. Germline V CDR1 and CDR2: SGHVS, FQNEAQ.

This clone was observed a single time. The chain combines TRBV5-6 with TRBJ1-2, with 8 bases identical to TRBD1. The V gene end was trimmed by 4 bases and the J gene end by 8 bases; junction bases not matched to a gene: 4. From germline, CDR1 is SGHDT and CDR2 YYEEEE. This CDR3 has 12 amino acids. In nucleotides, the CDR3 is TGTGCCAGCAGCGGACAGGGATGGGGCTACACCTTC. Translating gives CASSGQGWGYTF.

Written as DNA, the CDR3 is TGTGCCAGCAGCCATAAAGCGGGAGGTCGCTACGAGCAGTACTTC. Translated, it gives CASSHKAGGRYEQYF. This chain joins TRBV13 and TRBJ2-7; 9 bases line up with TRBD2. From germline, CDR1 is PRHDT and CDR2 FYEKMQ (reference sequence). V gave up 5 bases and J gave up 3 bases; unmatched junction bases: 8. The CDR3 consists of 15 residues.

This chain connects TRBV19 to TRBJ1-1; D is perhaps TRBD1 (5 bases). Germline loops: CDR1 LNHDA, CDR2 SQIVND (reference sequence). V shed 6 bases and J shed 8 bases, with 28 bases lying between them. This CDR3 is 17 amino acids long. The CDR3 sequence is CASSPDRSRIQSREAFF. CDR3 nucleotides: TGTGCCAGTAGCCCCGACAGAAGCCGAATCCAAAGCCGAGAAGCTTTCTTT.

The rearrangement joins TRBV6-1 to TRBJ2-5, with D possibly TRBD2 on 6 matching bases. The CDR3 has 17 amino acids. With 1 base removed from V and 5 bases from J, the gap between germline ends came to 20 bases. Germline assignment: CDR1 MNHNS and CDR2 SASEGT. The CDR3 region has the DNA TGTGCCAGCAGTGAAGTCGGGGGTGGGGATTTCCGCGAGACCCAGTACTTC. This translates into CASSEVGGGDFRETQYF.

The chain is built from TRBV7-3 and TRBJ2-2; 12 positions agree with TRBD1. Germline V gene data show CDR1 as SGHTA and CDR2 as FQGTGA. V lost 4 bases, J lost 3 bases, and 6 bases stayed unmatched. CDR3 size: 17 residues. The CDR3 sequence is CASSSRDRGRDTGELFF. The DNA of the CDR3 is TGTGCCAGCAGCTCAAGGGACAGGGGGCGCGACACCGGGGAGCTGTTTTTT.

This sequence joins TRBV9 and TRBJ2-1, with a weak D call TRBD1 (5 bases). CDR3 size: 17 residues. Germline V gene data show CDR1 as SGDLS and CDR2 as YYNGEE. The V end lost 4 bases, the J end lost 5 bases, and 22 bases lay between the germline ends. The CDR3 here is CASSPSGFPLSHNEQFF. The DNA for the CDR3 is TGTGCCAGCAGCCCCTCAGGGTTTCCCCTGAGCCACAATGAGCAGTTCTTC.

The chain joins TRBV7-8 to TRBJ1-4; 9 bases are a match to TRBD1. This CDR3 has 16 residues. Trimming at V came to 4 bases and at J to 10 bases, leaving 13 bases not matched to a gene. Germline lookup yields CDR1 SGHVS and CDR2 FQNEAQ. The CDR3 loop reads CASSSRSRDRDGKLFF. The CDR3 DNA reads as TGTGCCAGCAGCTCACGATCCCGGGACAGGGATGGAAAACTGTTTTTT. The full variable domain, with the rest looked up from reference TRBV7-8 and TRBJ1-4, is GAGVSQSPRYKVAKRGQDVALRCDPISGHVSLFWYQQALGQGPEFLTYFQNEAQLDKSGLPSDRFFAERPEGSVSTLKIQRTQQEDSAVYLCASSSRSRDRDGKLFFGSGTQLSVL.

The rearrangement uses TRBV28 and TRBJ2-7; D gene ambiguous. The CDR3 is 12 amino acids. CDR1 is MDHEN and CDR2 is SYDVKM in the germline V gene. V lost 2 bases, J lost 4 bases, and 6 bases lay in between. The chain's CDR3 is CASSLTVYEQYF. CDR3 sequence (DNA): TGTGCCAGCAGTTTAACGGTGTACGAGCAGTACTTC.

The genes are TRBV2 and TRBJ2-3, with TRBD2 matching 12 bases. J lost 4 bases, V lost 5 bases, and 4 bases had no gene match. CDR1 SNHLY and CDR2 FYNNEI come from the germline V gene. The CDR3 runs to 15 residues. The CDR3 sequence: CASSTSGRRPDTQYF. The CDR3 DNA reads TGTGCCAGCAGTACTAGCGGGAGGCGCCCAGATACGCAGTATTTT.

The chain combines TRBV28 with TRBJ2-7, with unresolved D. Trimming cost V 8 bases and J 3 bases, with 17 bases left between them. The CDR3 consists of 14 residues. Looked up from germline, CDR1 is MDHEN and CDR2 is SYDVKM. Here the CDR3 reads CASGAMTRIYEQYF. The CDR3 DNA reads TGTGCCAGCGGTGCGATGACACGGATCTACGAGCAGTACTTC.

The chain links TRBV28 to TRBJ2-4, with a weak D call TRBD2 (6 bases). Germline-derived CDR1 and CDR2 are MDHEN and SYDVKM. The CDR3 has 14 residues. Trimming shortened V by 6 bases and J by 5 bases, and 14 bases separated the two germline ends. The CDR3 here is CASRAGGRQNIQYF. CDR3 nucleotides: TGTGCCAGCAGAGCCGGAGGGAGGCAAAACATTCAGTACTTC. The variable domain in full, with the rest retrieved from reference TRBV28 and TRBJ2-4, is DVKVTQSSRYLVKRTGEKVFLECVQDMDHENMFWYRQDPGLGLRLIYFSYDVKMKEKGDIPEGYSVSREKKERFSLILESASTNQTSMYLCASRAGGRQNIQYFGAGTRLSVL.

The J gene is TRBJ2-7, the V gene TRBV18; TRBD2 agrees at 7 bases. Trimming at V came to 3 bases and at J to 3 bases, leaving 5 bases not matched to a gene. The CDR3 consists of 14 residues. Per germline, CDR1 KGHSH and CDR2 LQKENI. This CDR3 is CASSPLGGDYEQYF. The CDR3, as DNA: TGTGCCAGCTCACCCTTGGGGGGGGACTACGAGCAGTACTTC. The variable domain in full, completed from reference TRBV18 and TRBJ2-7, reads NAGVMQNPRHLVRRRGQEARLRCSPMKGHSHVYWYRQLPEEGLKFMVYLQKENIIDESGMPKERFSAEFPKEGPSILRIQQVVRGDSAAYFCASSPLGGDYEQYFGPGTRLTVT.

In its sample, this clone was seen once. The V call is TRBV5-1, the J call TRBJ2-7; 7 bases align to TRBD1. Trimming at V came to 7 bases and at J to 0 bases, leaving 4 bases not matched to a gene. CDR1 is SGHRS and CDR2 is YFSETQ in the germline V gene. The CDR3 contains 13 residues. The chain's CDR3 is CASSTGHSYEQYF. DNA for the CDR3: TGCGCCAGCTCGACAGGGCACTCCTACGAGCAGTACTTC.

V is TRBV29-1 and J is TRBJ2-7, with D possibly being TRBD1 (6 bases). The CDR3 has 12 residues. With 6 bases removed from V and 4 bases from J, the gap between germline ends came to 13 bases. Germline V gene lookup returns CDR1 SQVTM and CDR2 ANQGSEA. The CDR3 DNA sequence: TGCAGCGTGGCAGGGGAGTGGTACGAGCAGTACTTC. It yields the protein CSVAGEWYEQYF.

The genes are TRBV19 and TRBJ2-4, with TRBD2 matching 9 bases. The ends lost 4 bases at V and 1 base at J; junction bases unmatched: 2. This CDR3 is built from 15 residues. The germline V gene has CDR1 LNHDA and CDR2 SQIVND (reference sequence). The CDR3 DNA sequence: TGTGCCAGTAGTACCGGACTAGCGGCCAAAAACATTCAGTACTTC. The encoded protein is CASSTGLAAKNIQYF.

The chain combines TRBV4-2 with TRBJ2-2; 9 nucleotides match TRBD2. The V gene's germline CDR1 is LGHNA and CDR2 YNFKEQ. V shed 5 bases and J 5 bases; nucleotides not matched to a gene: 6. The CDR3 is 15 amino acids. CDR3 region: CASSYLAGATGELFF. The CDR3 DNA follows: TGTGCCAGCAGCTACTTAGCGGGAGCTACCGGGGAGCTGTTTTTT.

The chain uses TRBV5-4 and TRBJ2-1; TRBD1 might be the D (6 bases). With 0 bases removed from V and 8 bases from J, the gap between germline ends came to 6 bases. The CDR3 is 12 amino acids. Germline V gene lookup returns CDR1 SGHNT and CDR2 YYREEE (reference sequence). The CDR3 DNA reads TGTGCCAGCAGCTTGGCAGGGGATGAGCAGTTCTTC. This sequence encodes CASSLAGDEQFF.

The rearrangement uses TRBV28 and TRBJ1-2; D possibly corresponds to TRBD1 (6 bases). Trimming shortened V by 7 bases and J by 2 bases, and 14 bases separated the two germline ends. The CDR3 length is 14 residues. The germline V gene has CDR1 MDHEN and CDR2 SYDVKM. The CDR3 sequence: CASTIQGGNYGYTF. The CDR3 DNA is TGTGCCAGCACCATACAGGGAGGGAACTATGGCTACACCTTC.

V and J are TRBV27 and TRBJ2-7; D might be TRBD1 (5 bases). Between the trimmed V and J ends, which lost 1 base and 6 bases, there was a span of 10 bases. The CDR3 sequence is 13 residues long. From germline, CDR1 is MNHEY and CDR2 SMNVEV (reference sequence). CDR3 protein: CASSLWAGREQYF. CDR3 coding DNA: TGTGCCAGCAGTTTATGGGCAGGGCGCGAGCAGTACTTC.

The chain is built from TRBV10-3 and TRBJ1-1; possibly TRBD1 for D (5 bases). There are 14 residues in the CDR3. In germline, CDR1 is ENHRY, CDR2 SYGVKD. V dropped 4 bases and J dropped 1 base, with 10 bases sitting between them. The CDR3 sequence is CAISGYRRNTEAFF. The DNA for the CDR3 is TGTGCCATCAGTGGATACAGGCGGAACACTGAAGCTTTCTTT.

The chain links TRBV30 to TRBJ2-7; 8 bases fit TRBD2. This CDR3 is built from 11 residues. V shed 3 bases, J shed 5 bases, and the junction held 0 bases outside the gene matches. Germline V gene sequence: CDR1 GTSNPN, CDR2 SVGIG (reference sequence). The CDR3 protein is CAWRGLDEQYF. The CDR3, as DNA: TGTGCCTGGAGGGGACTAGACGAGCAGTACTTC.

This clone has just one count. The rearrangement joins TRBV10-2 to TRBJ2-1; D is ambiguous. Germline values: CDR1 WSHSY, CDR2 SAAADI. CDR3 length: 15 amino acids. V lost 7 bases and J 5 bases, leaving 18 bases between the germline ends. CDR3 sequence (DNA): TGCGCCAGCATTAACACCCAGAAATACAACAATGAGCAGTTCTTC. Protein sequence: CASINTQKYNNEQFF.

V is TRBV19 and J is TRBJ2-1; 11 nucleotides match TRBD2. This CDR3 spans 15 amino acids. Germline CDR1 and CDR2: LNHDA and SQIVND (reference sequence). J lost 4 bases, V lost 10 bases, and 9 bases had no gene match. CDR3 DNA sequence: TGTGCCACGAATTTAGCGGGAGGGCCATACAATGAGCAGTTCTTC. Its translation is CATNLAGGPYNEQFF.

This clone showed up just once. The chain is built from TRBV19 and TRBJ2-3; D uncertain. V lost 3 bases and J 8 bases, leaving 18 bases between the germline ends. The CDR3 runs 15 residues. Germline values: CDR1 LNHDA, CDR2 SQIVND (reference sequence). The CDR3 DNA sequence: TGTGCCAGTAGTATGGTAGCCCACAAGTTAGGTACGCAGTATTTT. Amino acid sequence: CASSMVAHKLGTQYF.

The chain combines TRBV5-3 with TRBJ2-1; 7 bases line up with TRBD2. TRBV5-3 is flagged as an ORF with uncertain function. This CDR3 spans 15 amino acids. V trimming: 1 base; J trimming: 0 bases; junction bases outside the gene matches: 1. The CDR3 protein is CARSLRGVSYNEQFF. The CDR3 DNA reads TGTGCCAGAAGCTTGCGGGGGGTCTCCTACAATGAGCAGTTCTTC.

CDR3 DNA sequence: TGCGCCAGCAGCTTAGGACTAGCGGAGGCCACAGATACGCAGTATTTT. Its translation is CASSLGLAEATDTQYF. The gene calls are TRBV5-1 and TRBJ2-3; TRBD2 matches 10 bases. This CDR3 has 16 residues. The J segment lost 2 bases and the V segment lost 2 bases, leaving 5 bases of the junction unmatched. Germline CDR1 reads SGHRS; CDR2 reads YFSETQ.

This chain links TRBV5-1 with TRBJ1-2; TRBD1 matches at 9 bases. J lost 2 bases, V lost 3 bases, and 5 bases had no gene match. This CDR3 spans 15 amino acids. Per germline, CDR1 SGHRS and CDR2 YFSETQ. The CDR3 bases are TGCGCCAGCAGCTCAACAGGGACAGGGAACTATGGCTACACCTTC. Protein: CASSSTGTGNYGYTF.

CDR3 protein: CASSPNRQGMNTEAFF. The CDR3 DNA reads as TGTGCCAGCTCCCCTAATAGACAGGGGATGAACACTGAAGCTTTCTTT. J is TRBJ1-1 and V is TRBV18; 8 bases fit TRBD1. J gave up 0 bases and V 6 bases, and 9 bases lay outside the gene matches. Germline V gives CDR1 KGHSH, CDR2 LQKENI. This CDR3 contains 16 residues.

CDR3 DNA: TGTGCCAGCAGTTACTCGCTTTGGGACAGCTCCTACGAGCAGTACTTC. Residues: CASSYSLWDSSYEQYF. The chain joins TRBV6-5 to TRBJ2-7; 7 nucleotides agree with TRBD1. Germline CDR1 and CDR2: MNHEY and SVGAGI. This CDR3 spans 16 amino acids. J gave up 0 bases and V 0 bases, and 5 bases lay outside the gene matches.

The rearrangement links TRBV10-1 to TRBJ2-2, with TRBD2 matching over 8 bases. Germline V gene data show CDR1 as WNHNN and CDR2 as SYGVQD (reference sequence). With V trimmed by 6 bases and J by 5 bases, 2 bases remained unmatched. The CDR3 is 13 amino acids. CDR3 in amino acids: CASSKRETGELFF. DNA for the CDR3: TGCGCCAGCAGCAAGCGGGAGACCGGGGAGCTGTTTTTT.

The V gene is TRBV6-5, the J gene TRBJ2-5; TRBD1 agrees at 7 bases. This CDR3 spans 13 amino acids. J lost 2 bases, V lost 5 bases, and 2 bases had no gene match. Per germline, CDR1 MNHEY and CDR2 SVGAGI. As DNA, the CDR3 is TGTGCCAGCAGTACAGGGGAACAAGAGACCCAGTACTTC. Translation gives CASSTGEQETQYF.